The clone carrying this TCR beta chain was observed a few times. This may be a read error: a much more frequent sequence differs by one nucleotide. CDR1 DFQATT and CDR2 SNEGSKA come from the germline V gene (reference sequence). The junction had 6 bases not matched to a gene; V was cut back by 4 bases and J by 4 bases. The length of the CDR3 is 14 residues. The sample belongs to a study of blood T cells in healthy people across ages. Next came a second PCR, run for about 7 to 12 cycles, which used a sample-barcoded 5' primer along with a J-beta primer mix. Each CDR3 protein is one row after TCRdb ran MiXCR on the 5' RACE reads. The table has 550,000 to 800,000 distinct CDR3 sequences, more than 20% seen once.

The chain uses TRBV20-1 and TRBJ1-4, with TRBD1 matching 7 bases. The sequenced sample consisted of blood. The sequence was collected from a man aged 70-80 years in good health. The CDR3 loop is CSAITGANNEKLFF. The CDR3 bases are TGCAGTGCTATAACAGGGGCCAATAATGAAAAACTGTTTTTT.